The present entry profiles one TCR beta chain with its context. This specimen comes from a study of blood T cell repertoires in COVID-19. CDR1 and CDR2 (germline): SGHRS, YFSETQ. This CDR3 contains 16 residues. V was shortened by 7 bases and J by 8 bases, with 27 bases between the two germline ends. In the authors' methods: Reference gene primer amplification gave estimated nucleated cell counts. This table comes from immunoSEQ multiplex PCR, and its TCRdb copy is limited to in-frame clones, with some not included. Clone size and the V and J calls come from that table; the DNA yielded D and trimming. The repertoire holds around 300,000 clones, with around 90% as singletons.

This chain links TRBV5-1 with TRBJ1-2; weak D call: TRBD1 (6 bases). The sample taken for sequencing was PBMCs or T cells enriched from blood (not recorded which). This clonotype originated in a woman between 40 and 50 years old who had recovered from COVID-19. In DNA, the CDR3 is TGCGCCAGCGGTGGGGGGGCCGTCTCACCTGGGGACGGCTACACCTTC. Translating it yields CASGGGAVSPGDGYTF. The entire variable domain, with the rest obtained from reference TRBV5-1 and TRBJ1-2, is as follows: KAGVTQTPRYLIKTRGQQVTLSCSPISGHRSVSWYQQTPGQGLQFLFEYFSETQRNKGNFPGRFSGRQFSNSRSEMNVSTLELGDSALYLCASGGGAVSPGDGYTFGSGTRLTVV.